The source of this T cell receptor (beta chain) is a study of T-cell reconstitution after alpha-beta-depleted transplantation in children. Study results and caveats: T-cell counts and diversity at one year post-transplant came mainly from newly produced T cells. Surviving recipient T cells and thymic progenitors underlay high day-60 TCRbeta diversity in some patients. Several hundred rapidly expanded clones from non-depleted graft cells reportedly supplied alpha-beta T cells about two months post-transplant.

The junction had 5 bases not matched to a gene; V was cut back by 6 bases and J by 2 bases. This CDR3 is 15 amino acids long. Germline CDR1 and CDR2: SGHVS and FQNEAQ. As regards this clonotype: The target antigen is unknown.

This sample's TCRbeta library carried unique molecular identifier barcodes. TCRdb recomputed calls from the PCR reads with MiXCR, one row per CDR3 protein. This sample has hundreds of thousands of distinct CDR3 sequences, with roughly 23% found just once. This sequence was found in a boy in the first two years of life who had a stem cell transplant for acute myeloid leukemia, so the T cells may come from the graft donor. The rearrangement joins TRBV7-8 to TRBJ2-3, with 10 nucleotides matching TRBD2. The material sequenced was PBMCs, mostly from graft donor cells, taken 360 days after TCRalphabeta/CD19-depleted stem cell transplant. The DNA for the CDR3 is TGTGCCAGCAGTTTTAGCGGGGGGTTCACAGATACGCAGTATTTT. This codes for CASSFSGGFTDTQYF.